One and the same sample provided the 14 T cell receptor beta chains below, sequenced in a study of radiotherapy plus CTLA-4 blockade in lung cancer. Assay: immunoSEQ multiplex PCR; the TCRdb copy retains only in-frame clones and omits some. The table shows about 110,000 clones, with approximately 80% occurring only once. Here the sequenced sample was peripheral blood, taken from a patient treated with radiotherapy plus ipilimumab. The receptors were gathered from a human donor with non-small cell lung cancer that progressed on radiotherapy plus ipilimumab. Some clones in this sample may be carry-over from other donors' samples.

The V gene is TRBV19, the J gene TRBJ1-2; D unresolved. The length of the CDR3 is 14 residues. CDR1 is LNHDA, CDR2 SQIVND, per germline (reference sequence). Trimming shortened V by 3 bases and J by 0 bases, and 8 bases separated the two germline ends. The CDR3 sequence is CASSILTANYGYTF. In DNA form, the CDR3 reads TGTGCCAGTAGTATCCTCACAGCTAACTATGGCTACACCTTC.

The chain joins TRBV5-6 to TRBJ2-2; D is possibly TRBD1 (5 bases). There are 16 residues in the CDR3. CDR1 is SGHDT and CDR2 is YYEEEE in the germline V gene. V shed 1 base and J shed 1 base, with 11 bases lying between them. The CDR3 DNA sequence: TGTGCCAGCAGCTTGAGGCGGCAGGGGAACACCGGGGAGCTGTTTTTT. It translates to CASSLRRQGNTGELFF.

The rearrangement joins TRBV30 to TRBJ2-3; 10 bases align to TRBD2. The CDR3 consists of 16 residues. Germline V gives CDR1 GTSNPN, CDR2 SVGIG (reference sequence). V lost 0 bases and J lost 7; bases outside the gene matches: 10. The CDR3 DNA is TGTGCCTGGAGTGTAATAGCGGGGGGCCCCACGAATACGCAGTATTTT. Its protein product is CAWSVIAGGPTNTQYF.

The chain carries TRBV7-9 and TRBJ1-1; maybe TRBD1 (6 bases). Trimming stripped 4 bases from V and 1 base from J, with 13 bases between. The CDR3 is 15 residues long. Germline lookup yields CDR1 SEHNR and CDR2 FQNEAQ (reference sequence). CDR3 protein: CASSSFRQENTEAFF. The CDR3, as DNA: TGTGCCAGCAGCTCATTCCGACAGGAGAACACTGAAGCTTTCTTT. Using reference TRBV7-9 and TRBJ1-1 for the parts outside the CDR3, the full variable domain is DTGVSQNPRHKITKRGQNVTFRCDPISEHNRLYWYRQTLGQGPEFLTYFQNEAQLEKSRLLSDRFSAERPKGSFSTLEIQRTEQGDSAMYLCASSSFRQENTEAFFGQGTRLTVV.

This clone was detected only once. The gene calls are TRBV5-4 and TRBJ2-1; D is perhaps TRBD1 (6 bases). Germline values: CDR1 SGHNT, CDR2 YYREEE (reference sequence). This CDR3 is built from 13 residues. V gave up 5 bases and J gave up 8 bases, with 14 bases separating them. In DNA form, the CDR3 reads TGTGCCAGCAGTACGCCTGAGGGGGATGAGCAGTTCTTC. This gives the protein CASSTPEGDEQFF.

The rearrangement joins TRBV9 to TRBJ2-3; no clear D. The CDR3 length is 15 residues. Germline V lookup: CDR1 SGDLS, CDR2 YYNGEE. Trimming removed 4 bases from V and 0 bases from J, with 12 bases in between. CDR3 residues: CASSPRMGSTDTQYF. The CDR3 coding sequence is TGTGCCAGCAGCCCCCGGATGGGTAGCACAGATACGCAGTATTTT.

J is TRBJ2-1 and V is TRBV7-2; 7 positions match TRBD1. The CDR3 has 15 residues. V was clipped by 3 bases and J by 6 bases; unmatched bases: 8. Germline values: CDR1 SGHTA, CDR2 FQGNSA. The DNA for the CDR3 is TGTGCCAGCAGCTTTACAGGGGATAAAGGCAATGAGCAGTTCTTC. Amino acids: CASSFTGDKGNEQFF.

The chain links TRBV7-2 to TRBJ1-5; D remains ambiguous. This CDR3 region has 12 residues. The V gene's germline CDR1 is SGHTA and CDR2 FQGNSA. V lost 1 base and J lost 6, with 4 bases in between. The CDR3 here is CASSLVSQPQHF. The CDR3 region has the DNA TGTGCCAGCAGCTTAGTAAGTCAGCCCCAGCATTTT.

The chain carries TRBV5-6 and TRBJ2-3; 7 bases fit TRBD2. This CDR3 has 17 amino acids. The germline gives CDR1 SGHDT, CDR2 YYEEEE. V dropped 4 bases and J dropped 1; count of bases not matched to a gene: 12. CDR3 sequence (DNA): TGTGCCAGCAGCCCGACTGCACGGGGGGTGGGCACAGATACGCAGTATTTT. It encodes CASSPTARGVGTDTQYF.

The gene calls are TRBV9 and TRBJ2-7; D tentatively reads TRBD1 or TRBD2 (7 bases each). CDR3 length equals 14 residues. CDR1 and CDR2 from the germline V gene are SGDLS and YYNGEE. V lost 2 bases to trimming and J lost 5 bases, with 14 bases between them. The CDR3 region is CASSVSGGVDEQYF. The DNA of the CDR3 is TGTGCCAGCAGCGTCTCAGGGGGGGTCGACGAGCAGTACTTC.

This chain joins TRBV2 and TRBJ2-1, with 9 bases matching TRBD2. CDR1 is SNHLY, CDR2 FYNNEI, per germline. The CDR3 has 15 residues. J was trimmed by 10 bases and V by 5 bases; bases with no gene match: 12. CDR3 in DNA: TGTGCCAGCAGTATAGCGGGGGCCGAGCTCGCGGAGCAGTTCTTC. Translation: CASSIAGAELAEQFF.

This clone was seen only once. The chain carries TRBV5-5 and TRBJ1-6; D not certain. The CDR3 length is 14 residues. V was cut by 2 bases and J by 7 bases, with 10 bases left in between. CDR1 is SGHKS, CDR2 YYEKEE, per germline (reference sequence). The CDR3 nucleotides are TGTGCCAGCAGCTTTGAGACCGCGAATTCACCCCTCCACTTT. Encoded protein: CASSFETANSPLHF.

The chain couples TRBV21-1 to TRBJ2-7; the table calls TRBD1, which could not be checked here. TRBV21-1 is listed as a pseudogene. The CDR3 is 14 residues long. DNA of the CDR3: TGTGCCAATTCCGGGACAGAGTTTTCCTACGAGCAGTACTTC. Its translation is CANSGTEFSYEQYF.

The genes are TRBV2 and TRBJ2-3, with D possibly being TRBD1 or TRBD2 (7 bases each). The ends were cut back, 11 bases at V and 0 bases at J, with 15 bases in the middle. CDR3 size: 14 residues. The germline V gene has CDR1 SNHLY and CDR2 FYNNEI. The CDR3 loop is CASAGTASTDTQYF. In DNA form, the CDR3 reads TGTGCCTCAGCGGGGACAGCTAGCACAGATACGCAGTATTTT.